A selection of T cell receptor beta chains follows, all from one sample in a study of cytomegalovirus exposure and HLA in healthy donors. TCRdb's table, derived via immunoSEQ multiplex PCR, lists solely in-frame clones and lacks some. The listing contains 60,000 or so clones. The sample taken for sequencing was PBMCs. Receptors were obtained from a woman aged 18-29 years in good health and CMV-seronegative. Each CDR3 is given with its conserved first and last residue. A D gene is named only where the DNA matches it firmly.

J | D | V | CDR3 | DNA
TRBJ1-2 | . | TRBV6-1 | CASSVRDTSNYGYTF | TGTGCCAGCAGTGTTCGGGACACCTCTAACTATGGCTACACCTTC
TRBJ1-2 | . | TRBV5-4 | CASSSPRGYTF | TGTGCCAGCAGCTCCCCTCGTGGCTACACCTTC
TRBJ1-3 | . | TRBV18 | CASTGLSGNTIYF | TGTGCCAGTACAGGATTGTCTGGAAACACCATATATTTT
TRBJ2-3 | . | TRBV27 | CASSLGPDTQYF | TGTGCCAGCAGTTTAGGCCCAGATACGCAGTATTTT
TRBJ1-6 | . | TRBV18 | CASSPSRRVNSPLHF | TGTGCCAGCTCCCCGAGCAGGCGGGTTAATTCACCCCTCCACTTT
TRBJ1-5 | TRBD1 | TRBV7-9 | CASSSSRGQHQHF | TGTGCCAGCAGCTCCTCCAGGGGGCAGCACCAGCATTTT
TRBJ2-5 | . | TRBV4-2 | CASSQGDSGVLQETQYF | TGTGCCAGCAGCCAAGGGGATAGCGGAGTCTTACAAGAGACCCAGTACTTC
TRBJ1-5 | . | TRBV4-1 | CASSQVAGEGNQPQHF | TGCGCCAGCAGCCAAGTAGCAGGGGAGGGGAATCAGCCCCAGCATTTT
TRBJ2-5 | TRBD2 | TRBV7-7 | CASSLDRFAGAGETQYF | TGTGCTAGCAGCTTAGACCGGTTTGCGGGAGCGGGTGAGACCCAGTACTTC
TRBJ2-5 | . | TRBV4-1 | CASSQDLKAGLQETQYF | TGCGCCAGCAGCCAAGATCTAAAAGCGGGCCTCCAAGAGACCCAGTACTTC
TRBJ1-1 | . | TRBV7-9 | CASSSSMGLWVFRTEAFF | TGTGCCAGCAGCTCCTCTATGGGGCTGTGGGTTTTTAGGACTGAAGCTTTCTTT
TRBJ2-7 | . | TRBV5-1 | CASGRGRGYEQYF | TGCGCCAGCGGGCGTGGCAGGGGCTACGAGCAGTACTTC
TRBJ1-1 | . | TRBV27 | CASSQGRGGTEDFF | TGTGCCAGCAGCCAAGGTCGGGGCGGGACTGAAGATTTCTTT
TRBJ1-1 | . | TRBV6-6 | CAHRERHTEAFF | TGTGCCCACAGAGAGCGGCACACTGAAGCTTTCTTT
TRBJ2-1 | TRBD2 | TRBV4-2 | CASSQVRGGSYNEQFF | TGTGCCAGCAGCCAAGTCCGGGGCGGGAGCTATAATGAGCAGTTCTTC